What follows is one TCR beta chain and its context. This sample is drawn from a study of blood T cell repertoires in COVID-19. In the study overall: T cells, B-cell-depleted T cells, or PBMCs provided the cDNA or gDNA that served as material.

The CDR3 is 16 residues long. V shed 1 base and J 1 base; nucleotides not matched to a gene: 3. The germline gives CDR1 SEHNR, CDR2 FQNEAQ (reference sequence). This table comes from immunoSEQ multiplex PCR, and its TCRdb copy is limited to in-frame clones, with some not included. In the table there are over 150,000 clones, over 70% of which are singletons. Allocation to cohorts depended on clinical history reported by the participants. The receptor was isolated from a woman aged 60-70 years who had recovered from COVID-19. The sequenced material came from PBMCs or T cells enriched from blood (not recorded which). The chain is built from TRBV7-9 and TRBJ1-5; 8 bases map to TRBD1. The CDR3 reads CASSLGGTGSNQPQHF. CDR3 in DNA: TGTGCCAGCAGCTTAGGGGGGACAGGAAGCAATCAGCCCCAGCATTTT.